This passage covers 17 T cell receptor beta chains from one sample sequenced in a study of control samples from healthy donors and cancer patients. Sequencing used immunoSEQ multiplex PCR; TCRdb keeps in-frame clones, though not all of them. The repertoire holds some 87,000 clones, with roughly 88% as singletons. Sequenced material: PBMCs. The source of these receptors is a man in his sixties with head and neck cancer.

This chain connects TRBV5-1 to TRBJ1-4; 10 bases are shared with TRBD1. Unmatched junction bases numbered 7, after V lost 4 bases and J lost 4 bases. The CDR3 sequence is 16 residues long. Germline V CDR1 and CDR2: SGHRS, YFSETQ. CDR3 sequence (DNA): TGCGCCAGCAGCCTGGGACAGGGGCCGGGTAATGAAAAACTGTTTTTT. As protein: CASSLGQGPGNEKLFF.

Only a few counts were recorded for this clone. The gene calls are TRBV20-1 and TRBJ2-7; 12 nucleotides agree with TRBD1. The CDR3 length is 14 residues. Germline CDR1 and CDR2: DFQATT and SNEGSKA (reference sequence). V lost 3 bases, J lost 7 bases, and 7 bases stayed unmatched. CDR3 in DNA: TGCAGTGCTAGTCCGGGACAGGGGGCAGGGGAGCAGTACTTC. It is translated as CSASPGQGAGEQYF.

This clone was counted between two and nine times. The CDR3 is CASSLRVRAGENTGELFF. The CDR3 DNA sequence: TGCGCCAGCAGCTTGAGGGTACGTGCGGGAGAGAACACCGGGGAGCTGTTTTTT. The chain combines TRBV5-1 with TRBJ2-2; 7 bases match TRBD2. The CDR3 runs 18 residues. V gave up 1 base and J gave up 1 base; unmatched junction bases: 10. From germline, CDR1 is SGHRS and CDR2 YFSETQ.

The chain links TRBV5-6 to TRBJ2-7; TRBD2 matches 10 bases. Germline V gene lookup returns CDR1 SGHDT and CDR2 YYEEEE. The ends lost 0 bases at V and 3 bases at J; junction bases unmatched: 12. The CDR3 runs to 18 residues. The CDR3 reads CASSLGLAGWGSNYEQYF. DNA of the CDR3: TGTGCCAGCAGCTTGGGACTAGCGGGTTGGGGCAGCAACTACGAGCAGTACTTC.

The J gene is TRBJ1-2, the V gene TRBV19; D may be TRBD1 (5 bases). Germline V gene lookup returns CDR1 LNHDA and CDR2 SQIVND (reference sequence). This CDR3 has 14 residues. V was trimmed by 0 bases and J by 7 bases, leaving 12 bases between them. CDR3 coding DNA: TGTGCCAGTAGTATAGAGGGACGTAGAGCTGGCTACACCTTC. Encoded protein: CASSIEGRRAGYTF.

The gene calls are TRBV18 and TRBJ2-1, with D unresolved. Per the germline V gene, CDR1 is KGHSH and CDR2 is LQKENI. Trimming removed 3 bases at V and 6 bases at J, with 9 bases between. This CDR3 spans 13 amino acids. CDR3 in amino acids: CASSPGYVNEQFF. The CDR3 DNA is TGTGCCAGCTCACCGGGTTATGTCAATGAGCAGTTCTTC.

The chain links TRBV5-5 to TRBJ2-7, with 9 nucleotides matching TRBD1. CDR1 and CDR2 (germline): SGHKS, YYEKEE (reference sequence). The CDR3 totals 14 residues. V gave up 4 bases and J gave up 4 bases; unmatched junction bases: 6. The CDR3 DNA reads TGTGCCAGCAGCCCCGGGACAGGGTTATACGAGCAGTACTTC. This encodes CASSPGTGLYEQYF.

The chain employs TRBV7-2 and TRBJ1-4; D is perhaps TRBD1 (6 bases). Per germline, CDR1 SGHTA and CDR2 FQGNSA. The CDR3 covers 12 residues. Trimming removed 4 bases from V and 11 bases from J, with 11 bases in between. CDR3 in DNA: TGTGCCAGCAGCTCTCGGGGGGCCAAACTGTTTTTT. Amino acid sequence: CASSSRGAKLFF.

The chain employs TRBV15 and TRBJ2-3; D remains unclear. From germline, CDR1 is LNHNV and CDR2 YYDKDF (reference sequence). V lost 1 base, J lost 3 bases, and 2 bases lay in between. The CDR3 runs 12 residues. In nucleotides, the CDR3 is TGTGCCACCAGCAGAGGAACAGATACGCAGTATTTT. Its translation is CATSRGTDTQYF.

The V call is TRBV9, the J call TRBJ2-3, with unresolved D. Germline V gene lookup returns CDR1 SGDLS and CDR2 YYNGEE. The CDR3 runs 15 residues. The V and J ends lost 2 bases and 2 bases respectively, with 12 bases between them. CDR3 DNA sequence: TGTGCCAGCAGCGTGTCGACTCACGACACAGATACGCAGTATTTT. Translating it yields CASSVSTHDTDTQYF.

The rearrangement uses TRBV29-1 and TRBJ1-1; TRBD1 aligns across 8 bases. V shed 7 bases and J 5 bases; nucleotides not matched to a gene: 6. The CDR3 spans 12 residues. Germline lookup yields CDR1 SQVTM and CDR2 ANQGSEA. This CDR3 is CSALRQGTEAFF. DNA of the CDR3: TGCAGCGCCCTCCGACAGGGGACTGAAGCTTTCTTT. The full variable domain, in which reference TRBV29-1 and TRBJ1-1 provide the parts outside the CDR3, is SAVISQKPSRDICQRGTSLTIQCQVDSQVTMMFWYRQQPGQSLTLIATANQGSEATYESGFVIDKFPISRPNLTFSTLTVSNMSPEDSSIYLCSALRQGTEAFFGQGTRLTVV.

The rearrangement links TRBV6-2 or TRBV6-3 to TRBJ2-1; D ambiguous. Germline CDR1 and CDR2: MNHEY and SVGEGT. This CDR3 is built from 14 residues. Trimming left V 0 bases short and J 1 base short, with 4 bases between. The CDR3 sequence is CASSYSGSYNEQFF. The CDR3 DNA reads as TGTGCCAGCAGTTACTCGGGGTCCTACAATGAGCAGTTCTTC.

The chain couples TRBV29-1 to TRBJ1-2; possibly TRBD1 for D (5 bases). Trimming took off 4 bases at V and 7 bases at J, with 19 bases between the two ends. The CDR3 is 14 amino acids. Per germline, CDR1 SQVTM and CDR2 ANQGSEA. The CDR3 spells CSVGSQVGRAGYTF. Written as DNA, the CDR3 is TGCAGCGTTGGATCACAGGTGGGACGGGCTGGCTACACCTTC.

There are a few counts of this clone. The chain carries TRBV19 and TRBJ2-4; D might be TRBD2 (7 bases). The CDR3 totals 14 residues. Germline CDR1 reads LNHDA; CDR2 reads SQIVND (reference sequence). The V gene lost 3 bases and the J gene lost 8 bases, with 14 bases spanning the gap. The CDR3 region is CASSIGGGRDIQYF. For the CDR3, the DNA is TGTGCCAGTAGTATTGGCGGGGGCAGGGACATTCAGTACTTC.

This clone showed up just once. The J gene is TRBJ1-1, the V gene TRBV5-5; D gene ambiguous. V gave up 0 bases and J gave up 1 base, with 7 bases separating them. Germline CDR1 SGHKS, CDR2 YYEKEE (reference sequence). The CDR3 sequence is 14 residues long. CDR3 coding DNA: TGTGCCAGCAGCTTGGACATTTCGAACACTGAAGCTTTCTTT. Protein sequence: CASSLDISNTEAFF.

This chain links TRBV12-3 or TRBV12-4 with TRBJ1-1, with TRBD1 as a possible D gene (6 bases). The V and J ends lost 7 bases and 3 bases respectively, with 12 bases between them. This CDR3 has 13 residues. CDR3 loop: CASINRVHTEAFF. The DNA of the CDR3 is TGTGCCAGCATCAACAGGGTTCACACTGAAGCTTTCTTT.

This chain uses TRBV5-1 with TRBJ1-4; TRBD1 is a possible D gene (6 bases). This CDR3 is built from 14 residues. Trimming pared 0 bases from V and 5 bases from J, leaving 8 bases between. CDR1 and CDR2 from the germline V gene are SGHRS and YFSETQ. The CDR3 coding sequence is TGCGCCAGCAGCTTGGTCCAGGGGAATGAAAAACTGTTTTTT. This codes for CASSLVQGNEKLFF. The variable domain in full, with the rest retrieved from reference TRBV5-1 and TRBJ1-4, is KAGVTQTPRYLIKTRGQQVTLSCSPISGHRSVSWYQQTPGQGLQFLFEYFSETQRNKGNFPGRFSGRQFSNSRSEMNVSTLELGDSALYLCASSLVQGNEKLFFGSGTQLSVL.